Listed below are T cell receptor beta chains from one sample, sequenced in a study of T and B cells in COVID-19 patients. TCRdb recomputed calls from the multiplex PCR reads with MiXCR, one row per CDR3 protein. The sample includes about 15,000 distinct CDR3 sequences, around 30% of them seen just once. The sample taken for sequencing was blood. All receptors come from a human donor who had recovered from COVID-19. Each CDR3 is given with its conserved first and last residue. Each record gives: J gene, V gene, D gene, clone size, CDR3 length, CDR3 DNA, CDR3 protein. The D gene is left open where the match is weak. A clone size is listed for some rows: how often the clone was seen (once, few, many), or a class if it is expanded.

>TRBJ1-1|TRBV12-3/TRBV12-4|-|few|15
TGTGCCAGCAGCTTCCCAGGGGTGATGGCCACTGAAGCTTTCTTT
CASSFPGVMATEAFF
>TRBJ2-3|TRBV20-1|-|-|14
TGCAGTGCTAAGCGCCTAGTGAACACAGATACGCAGTATTTT
CSAKRLVNTDTQYF
>TRBJ2-1|TRBV29-1|-|medium-sized|11
TGCAGCGTTGATCTCAGAGGTGAGCAGTTCTTC
CSVDLRGEQFF
>TRBJ1-4|TRBV5-5|TRBD1|-|16
TGCGCCAGCAGCTTGGGACAGGGGAGGTCGGGTGAAAAACTGTTTTTT
CASSLGQGRSGEKLFF
>TRBJ1-6|TRBV11-3|-|medium-sized|17
TGTGCCAGCAGCTCGCCTATCGACAGGTTGGGGAATTCACCCCTCCACTTT
CASSSPIDRLGNSPLHF
>TRBJ2-1|TRBV19|-|medium-sized|14
TGTGCCAGTAGTATAGCCCGGGCCCTGTGGGGGCAGTTCTTC
CASSIARALWGQFF
>TRBJ1-4|TRBV30|-|medium-sized|14
TGTGCCTGGAGTGTAGGGGTAACTAATGAAAAACTGTTTTTT
CAWSVGVTNEKLFF
>TRBJ2-1|TRBV19|-|medium-sized|14
TGTGCCAGTAAGGAAGACGGATCATACAATGAGCAGTTCTTC
CASKEDGSYNEQFF
>TRBJ2-1|TRBV7-9|-|-|12
TGTGCCAGCAGCTTAGGTAGGGATGAGCAGTTCTTC
CASSLGRDEQFF
>TRBJ1-1|TRBV19|TRBD1|few|14
TGTGCCAGTAGTGATAGACAGGGGGGCACTGAAGCTTTCTTT
CASSDRQGGTEAFF
>TRBJ2-5|TRBV19|-|medium-sized|14
TGTGCCAGTCGACCCTCGGGAGCAACAGAGACCCAGTACTTC
CASRPSGATETQYF
>TRBJ2-1|TRBV5-6|-|-|16
TGTGCCAGCAGCTTGGGCAGGGGACCGTTATACAATGAGAAGTTCTTC
CASSLGRGPLYNEKFF
>TRBJ2-7|TRBV11-3|TRBD1|-|16
TGTGCCAGCAGCCACCCCCCGGACAGGGACCCGTTTGAGCAGTACTTC
CASSHPPDRDPFEQYF
>TRBJ2-3|TRBV30|-|-|15
TGTGCCTGGAATCGCCGGGGGCGGGGCACAGATACGCAGTATTTT
CAWNRRGRGTDTQYF
>TRBJ2-3|TRBV11-3|-|medium-sized|14
TGTGCCAGCAGCAGGACAATTAGCACAGATACGCAGTATTTT
CASSRTISTDTQYF
>TRBJ1-2|TRBV20-1|-|-|13
TGCAGTGCGCAGCAACAGGGTGGCTATGGCTACACCTTC
CSAQQQGGYGYTF
>TRBJ2-7|TRBV30|-|-|12
TGTGCCTGGTCGGGGCAGCCCTACGAGCAGTACTTC
CAWSGQPYEQYF
>TRBJ2-3|TRBV30|TRBD2|medium-sized|15
TGTGCCTGGAGTGATTACCGGGGGGGCGCAGATACGCAGTATTTT
CAWSDYRGGADTQYF
>TRBJ1-5|TRBV5-1|-|-|17
TGCGCCAGCAGCCCCGGGGGAGGGGCCCTTTTTGGTCAGCCCCAGCATTTT
CASSPGGGALFGQPQHF
>TRBJ2-3|TRBV27|-|-|16
TGTGCCAGCAGTTTATCTCGGGGGCGTTTCACAGATACGCAGTATTTT
CASSLSRGRFTDTQYF
>TRBJ1-1|TRBV19|-|-|13
TGTGCCAGTATTCGGGGGGGGAACACTGAAGCTTTCTTT
CASIRGGNTEAFF
>TRBJ2-2|TRBV6-2/TRBV6-3|TRBD1|many|17
TGTGCCAGCAGTTACAGGGGAAGACAGGGGTACACCGGGGAGCTGTTTTTT
CASSYRGRQGYTGELFF